Listed below are T cell receptor beta chains from one sample, sequenced in a study of blood T cell repertoires in COVID-19. Repertoires were generated with immunoSEQ multiplex PCR, while TCRdb's copy carries only in-frame clones and drops some. The table has around 130,000 clones, 90% seen once. Sequenced input: peripheral blood. The source of these receptors is a man in his 60s with COVID-19, enrolled during active disease. Each CDR3 is given with its conserved first and last residue. D genes are given only for firm matches. Expanded clones are given a class, and other clones once, few, many or no size at all.

abundance | d_gene | j_gene | v_gene | CDR3nt | CDR3aa
once | TRBD1 | TRBJ1-1 | TRBV5-5 | TGTGCCAGCAGCTTGACCAGGGGGAGGACTGAAGCTTTCTTT | CASSLTRGRTEAFF
NA | TRBD2 | TRBJ2-2 | TRBV6-2/TRBV6-3 | TGTGCCAGCAGTTACTCTACCGTAGCGGGAATGGACACCGGGGAGCTGTTTTTT | CASSYSTVAGMDTGELFF
NA | NA | TRBJ2-5 | TRBV7-2 | TGTGCCAGCAGCCCCAGGAGAGGGGACACTCAAGAGACCCAGTACTTC | CASSPRRGDTQETQYF
NA | TRBD1 | TRBJ1-2 | TRBV28 | TGTGCCAGCAGCCCTGGCCGGACAGGTCGACGCTATGGCTACACCTTC | CASSPGRTGRRYGYTF
NA | NA | TRBJ2-7 | TRBV5-5 | TGTGCCAGCAGCGCCACAGGGAATGGCGAGCAGTACTTC | CASSATGNGEQYF
NA | TRBD1 | TRBJ2-3 | TRBV6-5 | TGTGCCAGCAGTTACTCGATAGGACAGGGCCCAGATACGCAGTATTTT | CASSYSIGQGPDTQYF
NA | TRBD1 | TRBJ1-1 | TRBV7-2 | TGTGCCAGCAGCTGGACAGGGGGCAACACTGAAGCTTTCTTT | CASSWTGGNTEAFF
NA | NA | TRBJ2-3 | TRBV30 | TGTGCCTGGAGTGTGGAGGGGAGCACAGATACGCAGTATTTT | CAWSVEGSTDTQYF
NA | NA | TRBJ1-5 | TRBV7-2 | TGTGCCAGCAGCTTATCTCCTCAGGGGAATCAGCCCCAGCATTTT | CASSLSPQGNQPQHF
NA | NA | TRBJ1-1 | TRBV23-1 | TGCGCCAGCAGTCAGTCCCGGGTGGCTTTCTTT | CASSQSRVAFF
NA | NA | TRBJ2-7 | TRBV6-5 | TGTGCCAGCAGTCCCTACGCGGATCTCCTTTACGAGCAGTACTTC | CASSPYADLLYEQYF